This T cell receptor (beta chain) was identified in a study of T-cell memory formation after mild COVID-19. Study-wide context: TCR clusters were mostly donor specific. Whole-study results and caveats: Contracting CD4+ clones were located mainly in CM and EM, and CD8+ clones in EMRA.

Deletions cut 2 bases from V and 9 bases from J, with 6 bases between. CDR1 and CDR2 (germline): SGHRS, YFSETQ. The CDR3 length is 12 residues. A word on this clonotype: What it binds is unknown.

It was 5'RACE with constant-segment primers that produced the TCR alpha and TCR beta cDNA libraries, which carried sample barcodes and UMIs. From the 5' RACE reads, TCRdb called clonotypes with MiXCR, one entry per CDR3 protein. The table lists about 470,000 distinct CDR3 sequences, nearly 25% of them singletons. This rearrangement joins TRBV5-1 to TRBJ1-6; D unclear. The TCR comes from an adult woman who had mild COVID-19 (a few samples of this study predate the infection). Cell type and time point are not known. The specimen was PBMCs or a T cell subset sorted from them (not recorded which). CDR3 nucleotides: TGCGCCAGCAGCTTATTTCGTTCACCCCTCCACTTT. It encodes CASSLFRSPLHF. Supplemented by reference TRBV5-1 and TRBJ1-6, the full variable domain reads KAGVTQTPRYLIKTRGQQVTLSCSPISGHRSVSWYQQTPGQGLQFLFEYFSETQRNKGNFPGRFSGRQFSNSRSEMNVSTLELGDSALYLCASSLFRSPLHFGNGTRLTVT.